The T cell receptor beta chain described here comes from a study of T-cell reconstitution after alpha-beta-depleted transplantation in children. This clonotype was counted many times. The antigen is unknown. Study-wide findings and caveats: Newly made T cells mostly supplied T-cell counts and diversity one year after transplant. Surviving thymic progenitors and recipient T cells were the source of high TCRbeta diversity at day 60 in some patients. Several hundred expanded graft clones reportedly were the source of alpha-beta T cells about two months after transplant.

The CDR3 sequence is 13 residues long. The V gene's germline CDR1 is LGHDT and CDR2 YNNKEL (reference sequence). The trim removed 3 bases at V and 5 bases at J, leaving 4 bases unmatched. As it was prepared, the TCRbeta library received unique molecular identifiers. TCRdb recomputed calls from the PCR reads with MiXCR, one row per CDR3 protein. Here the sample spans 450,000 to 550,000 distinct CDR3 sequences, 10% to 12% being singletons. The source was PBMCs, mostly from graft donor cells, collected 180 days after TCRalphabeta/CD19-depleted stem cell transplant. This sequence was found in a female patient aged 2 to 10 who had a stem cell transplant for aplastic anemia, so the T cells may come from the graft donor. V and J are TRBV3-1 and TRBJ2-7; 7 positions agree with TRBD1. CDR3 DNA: TGTGCCAGCAGCCACAGGGGGTTGAACGAGCAGTACTTC. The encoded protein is CASSHRGLNEQYF.